The rows below give T cell receptor beta chains drawn from one sample of a study of blood T cell repertoires in COVID-19. Sequencing used immunoSEQ multiplex PCR; TCRdb keeps in-frame clones, though not all of them. The sample has approximately 200,000 clones; approximately 92% are singletons. The sample consisted of PBMCs or T cells enriched from blood (not recorded which). These receptors all come from a woman aged 40 to 55 with acute COVID-19. The CDR3 runs from the conserved cysteine through the conserved F or W. The D gene is left open where the match is weak. Clone size, where shown, is once, few, many, or a class for clones that have expanded.

j_gene,d_gene,abundance,v_gene,CDR3aa,CDR3nt
TRBJ2-1,TRBD2,NA,TRBV11-3,CASSFGGGYEQFF,TGTGCCAGCAGCTTCGGCGGGGGGTATGAGCAGTTCTTC
TRBJ2-1,NA,NA,TRBV2,CASSEVGADEQFF,TGTGCCAGCAGTGAAGTGGGAGCGGATGAGCAGTTCTTC
TRBJ1-1,NA,NA,TRBV7-2,CASSLDSNHVTEAFF,TGTGCCAGCAGCTTAGACTCCAACCACGTCACTGAAGCTTTCTTT
TRBJ1-6,NA,NA,TRBV5-1,CASSLVSARSNSPLHF,TGCGCCAGCAGCTTGGTCAGTGCCAGATCTAATTCACCCCTCCACTTT
TRBJ2-3,NA,once,TRBV2,CASRLRGTDTQYF,TGTGCCAGCAGACTTCGGGGCACAGATACGCAGTATTTT
TRBJ2-7,TRBD1,NA,TRBV15,CATSTDRAKGYEQYF,TGTGCCACCAGCACGGACAGGGCGAAGGGCTACGAGCAGTACTTC
TRBJ1-5,NA,NA,TRBV21-1,CASSNRSGFANQPQHF,TGTGCCAGCAGCAATAGATCGGGGTTCGCCAATCAGCCCCAGCATTTT
TRBJ1-5,NA,NA,TRBV18,CASSLADSNQPQHF,TGTGCCAGCTCCCTGGCAGATAGCAATCAGCCCCAGCATTTT
TRBJ2-1,NA,NA,TRBV5-8,CASSLTLSHNEQFF,TGTGCCAGCAGCTTAACTCTATCCCACAATGAGCAGTTCTTC
TRBJ2-7,TRBD1,once,TRBV3-1/TRBV3-2,CASSQVGQGDEQYF,TGTGCCAGCAGCCAAGTGGGGCAGGGGGACGAGCAGTACTTC
TRBJ1-2,NA,NA,TRBV14,CASSPTGHGYTF,TGTGCCAGCAGCCCGACAGGTCATGGCTACACCTTC
TRBJ1-2,NA,NA,TRBV3-1/TRBV3-2,CASSQDGGRARGYTF,TGTGCCAGCAGCCAAGATGGGGGCCGCGCCCGTGGCTACACCTTC
TRBJ2-3,NA,NA,TRBV7-6,CASSGGGTGGNTQYF,TGTGCCAGCAGCGGGGGAGGGACAGGTGGGAATACGCAGTATTTT
TRBJ2-7,TRBD2,NA,TRBV10-3,CAISDPTTSASYEQYF,TGTGCCATCAGTGATCCCACAACTAGCGCCTCCTACGAGCAGTACTTC
TRBJ2-1,NA,NA,TRBV11-2,CASSPTGNEQFF,TGTGCCAGCAGCCCTACGGGCAATGAGCAGTTCTTC
TRBJ2-7,NA,NA,TRBV19,CASSMSIGVRTYEQYF,TGTGCCAGTAGTATGAGTATCGGGGTTCGGACCTACGAGCAGTACTTC
TRBJ2-2,NA,NA,TRBV18,CASSPSGPGELFF,TGTGCCAGCTCACCATCAGGGCCCGGGGAGCTGTTTTTT
TRBJ2-6,TRBD1,NA,TRBV4-1,CASSHVSGTGQFGANVLTF,TGCGCCAGCAGCCATGTTTCCGGGACAGGGCAGTTTGGGGCCAACGTCCTGACTTTC
TRBJ2-1,NA,NA,TRBV14,CASSQERPYNEQFF,TGTGCCAGCAGCCAAGAGAGGCCTTACAATGAGCAGTTCTTC
TRBJ2-1,TRBD1,NA,TRBV5-1,CASSPRTGSVGMEQFF,TGCGCCAGCAGCCCCCGGACAGGGTCAGTGGGAATGGAGCAGTTCTTC
TRBJ2-7,TRBD1,NA,TRBV7-9,CASSLADRGRDYEQYF,TGTGCCAGCAGCTTAGCGGACAGGGGGCGCGACTACGAGCAGTACTTC
TRBJ1-4,NA,NA,TRBV4-1,CASSQPRQRGATNEKLFF,TGCGCCAGCAGCCAACCGAGACAAAGGGGTGCAACTAATGAAAAACTGTTTTTT
TRBJ2-5,TRBD2,NA,TRBV4-1,CASSQVAGGLETQYF,TGCGCCAGCAGCCAAGTTGCGGGGGGGCTGGAGACCCAGTACTTC
TRBJ2-2,NA,NA,TRBV2,CAGRGYGNTGELFF,TGTGCCGGCCGGGGGTACGGAAACACCGGGGAGCTGTTTTTT
TRBJ2-2,NA,once,TRBV2,CASSPHPGGLTGELFF,TGTGCCAGCAGTCCCCACCCGGGGGGCCTAACCGGGGAGCTGTTTTTT
TRBJ2-1,NA,NA,TRBV12-3/TRBV12-4,CASSSLDNEQFF,TGTGCCAGCAGCTCCCTTGACAATGAGCAGTTCTTC
TRBJ2-7,TRBD2,NA,TRBV14,CASSPRLADYEQYF,TGTGCCAGCAGCCCGAGACTAGCGGATTACGAGCAGTACTTC
TRBJ2-7,NA,NA,TRBV7-2,CASSLAKTYEQYF,TGTGCCAGCAGCTTAGCGAAGACTTACGAGCAGTACTTC
TRBJ2-2,TRBD2,few,TRBV7-8,CASSIAGGAWNTGELFF,TGTGCCAGCAGTATAGCGGGGGGGGCGTGGAACACCGGGGAGCTGTTTTTT
TRBJ2-7,TRBD2,NA,TRBV2,CASSEIRGRGAYEQYF,TGTGCCAGCAGTGAAATCCGTGGGAGGGGAGCCTACGAGCAGTACTTC
TRBJ1-1,NA,NA,TRBV5-1,CASSLGSVNTEAFF,TGCGCCAGCAGCTTGGGGTCAGTGAACACTGAAGCTTTCTTT
TRBJ2-1,TRBD2,NA,TRBV9,CASSGHGTSSYNEQFF,TGTGCCAGCAGCGGCCACGGGACTAGCTCCTACAATGAGCAGTTCTTC
TRBJ2-2,NA,few,TRBV6-6,CASSYPPRGTGELFF,TGTGCCAGCAGTTACCCCCCTAGGGGAACCGGGGAGCTGTTTTTT
TRBJ1-5,NA,NA,TRBV15,CATSRDLSLGQPQHF,TGTGCCACCAGCAGAGACCTGAGCCTCGGTCAGCCCCAGCATTTT
TRBJ2-3,NA,NA,TRBV7-2,CASSLASPRGTDTQYF,TGTGCCAGCAGCTTAGCTAGCCCGAGAGGCACAGATACGCAGTATTTT
TRBJ2-1,TRBD2,NA,TRBV29-1,CSVVPSGSVNEQFF,TGCAGCGTTGTGCCCAGCGGGAGCGTGAATGAGCAGTTCTTC
TRBJ1-1,NA,NA,TRBV5-8,CASINWVGAIMNTEAFF,TGTGCCAGCATCAATTGGGTAGGGGCGATCATGAACACTGAAGCTTTCTTT
TRBJ1-5,NA,NA,TRBV29-1,CSVGGTNQPQHF,TGCAGCGTTGGTGGCACCAATCAGCCCCAGCATTTT
TRBJ1-2,NA,NA,TRBV24-1,CATSRDTNYGYTF,TGTGCCACCAGTAGGGACACAAACTATGGCTACACCTTC
TRBJ1-2,TRBD1,NA,TRBV7-9,CASSLGVQGASNYGYTF,TGTGCCAGCAGCTTAGGGGTGCAGGGGGCATCTAACTATGGCTACACCTTC
TRBJ2-1,TRBD2,NA,TRBV7-9,CASSPGTSKANEQFF,TGTGCCAGCAGCCCCGGGACTAGCAAGGCCAATGAGCAGTTCTTC
TRBJ1-5,NA,NA,TRBV7-2,CASSYSQGNQPQHF,TGTGCCAGCAGCTATTCACAGGGCAATCAGCCCCAGCATTTT
TRBJ1-2,NA,NA,TRBV7-9,CASSREETYGYTF,TGTGCCAGCAGCCGTGAGGAAACCTATGGCTACACCTTC
TRBJ2-1,NA,NA,TRBV9,CASSVSGGLHNEQFF,TGTGCCAGCAGCGTCTCCGGGGGTTTACACAATGAGCAGTTCTTC
TRBJ1-3,TRBD1,NA,TRBV6-1,CASSEAQGAGNTIYF,TGTGCCAGCAGTGAAGCGCAGGGGGCTGGAAACACCATATATTTT
TRBJ2-2,TRBD2,NA,TRBV7-2,CASSLRRGEFGELFF,TGTGCCAGCAGCTTGCGGCGGGGGGAGTTCGGGGAGCTGTTTTTT
TRBJ2-1,TRBD2,NA,TRBV10-2,CASRLAGGDEQFF,TGCGCCAGCCGACTAGCGGGGGGCGATGAGCAGTTCTTC
TRBJ2-7,NA,NA,TRBV5-1,CASSLAAGYEQYF,TGCGCCAGCAGCTTGGCGGCAGGCTACGAGCAGTACTTC
TRBJ2-5,TRBD1,NA,TRBV19,CASSIRTGGGQETQYF,TGTGCCAGTAGTATCCGGACAGGGGGCGGCCAAGAGACCCAGTACTTC
TRBJ2-3,NA,NA,TRBV19,CASRVGSYTDTQYF,TGTGCCAGTAGAGTCGGGTCCTACACAGATACGCAGTATTTT
TRBJ1-2,NA,NA,TRBV2,CASSGIGSNYGYTF,TGTGCCAGTAGCGGGATCGGCAGTAACTATGGCTACACCTTC
TRBJ2-1,NA,NA,TRBV18,CASSPSAGSYNEQFF,TGTGCCAGCTCACCCTCGGCGGGATCTTACAATGAGCAGTTCTTC
TRBJ2-7,NA,NA,TRBV4-3,CASSQGRLGYEQYF,TGCGCCAGCAGCCAAGGGAGACTAGGCTACGAGCAGTACTTC
TRBJ2-3,TRBD2,NA,TRBV6-2/TRBV6-3,CASSLTLAGAGADTQYF,TGTGCCAGCAGTTTAACCCTAGCGGGGGCGGGAGCAGATACGCAGTATTTT
TRBJ2-5,TRBD2,NA,TRBV25-1,CASSESLAGGKETQYF,TGTGCCAGCAGTGAATCCCTAGCGGGGGGCAAAGAGACCCAGTACTTC
TRBJ1-3,TRBD1,NA,TRBV27,CASSLTGQGAGNTIYF,TGTGCCAGCTCACTGACGGGACAGGGGGCTGGAAACACCATATATTTT
TRBJ2-7,TRBD1,NA,TRBV18,CASSQLPGQGLRQYF,TGTGCCAGCTCCCAGCTCCCGGGACAGGGGCTTAGGCAGTACTTC
TRBJ2-1,NA,NA,TRBV4-1,CASSQEAIFYEQFF,TGCGCCAGCAGCCAAGAGGCAATTTTCTATGAGCAGTTCTTC